This T cell receptor (beta chain) is from a study of Tregs in tolerant kidney transplant recipients. Unstimulated regulatory T cells (CD4+CD25+CD127-), CD4+CD25- non-regulatory cells, CD4 and CD8 cells were FACS-sorted from thawed PBMCs. Data came from immunoSEQ multiplex PCR; TCRdb stores just in-frame clones and leaves some out. The sample shows about 72,000 clones, 80% to 95% of them seen only once. Study outcomes and limitations: This study did not directly address biological reproducibility.

About this clone: The antigen is unknown.

CDR3 length: 14 residues. CDR1 is MGHRA, CDR2 YSYEKL, per germline. V lost 4 bases to trimming and J lost 2 bases, with 12 bases between them. The source material was CD8+ T cells from blood, sampled before the transplant. This chain joins TRBV4-1 and TRBJ2-7; a weak D match, TRBD2 (5 bases). This receptor was identified in a human donor who received a combined kidney and bone marrow transplant. The CDR3 spells CASSLGRGTYEQYF. The DNA for the CDR3 is TGCGCCAGCAGCCTAGGTCGGGGAACCTACGAGCAGTACTTC.